These 20 T cell receptor beta chains share one sample of origin, sequenced in a study of shared clonotypes between healthy human individuals. Terminally differentiated effector memory CD45RA+ cells were left out of the naive CD8 fraction, which was CD45RO-negative and positively selected for CCR7. Sequenced by immunoSEQ multiplex PCR; TCRdb stores in-frame clones only, minus some. The table lists about 650,000 clones, about 95% of them singletons. What was sequenced was naive CD8+ T cells sorted from blood. These receptors originate from a woman aged 30 to 39 in good health.

The chain recombines TRBV7-9 with TRBJ2-6; 9 positions agree with TRBD2. V dropped 5 bases and J dropped 3; count of bases not matched to a gene: 5. This CDR3 spans 16 amino acids. CDR1 is SEHNR and CDR2 is FQNEAQ in the germline V gene (reference sequence). The CDR3 DNA reads TGTGCCAGCAGCCCAGCGGGGGGAAGTGGGGCCAACGTCCTGACTTTC. Its translation: CASSPAGGSGANVLTF.

The chain couples TRBV28 to TRBJ2-3; D is possibly TRBD2 (6 bases). The V gene's germline CDR1 is MDHEN and CDR2 SYDVKM. V was cut by 6 bases and J by 0 bases, with 16 bases left in between. The CDR3 extends over 16 amino acids. The CDR3 DNA follows: TGTGCCAGCAGCAGGACTATCCTGACTAGCACAGATACGCAGTATTTT. Protein: CASSRTILTSTDTQYF.

The gene calls are TRBV19 and TRBJ2-1; D not resolved. The length of the CDR3 is 16 residues. Germline CDR1 and CDR2: LNHDA and SQIVND (reference sequence). Trimming took 3 bases from V and 4 from J, leaving 16 bases between them. CDR3 residues: CASSMLSEHRYNEQFF. The DNA of the CDR3 is TGTGCCAGTAGTATGCTCAGCGAGCACAGATACAATGAGCAGTTCTTC.

Here the CDR3 DNA reads TGTGCCAGTAGCCTACCCGAGGTAGGGGGCGGCACTGAAGCTTTCTTT. Protein: CASSLPEVGGGTEAFF. The chain couples TRBV19 to TRBJ1-1; 7 bases are shared with TRBD1. Germline V gene lookup returns CDR1 LNHDA and CDR2 SQIVND (reference sequence). The CDR3 has 16 residues. V lost 6 bases and J lost 4; bases outside the gene matches: 14. The entire variable domain, with the rest obtained from reference TRBV19 and TRBJ1-1, is as follows: DGGITQSPKYLFRKEGQNVTLSCEQNLNHDAMYWYRQDPGQGLRLIYYSQIVNDFQKGDIAEGYSVSREKKESFPLTVTSAQKNPTAFYLCASSLPEVGGGTEAFFGQGTRLTVV.

The CDR3 reads CASSQGARTGELFF. The DNA for the CDR3 is TGTGCCAGCAGCCAGGGGGCGAGGACCGGGGAGCTGTTTTTT. This rearrangement joins TRBV27 to TRBJ2-2; TRBD1 agrees at 8 bases. Germline-derived CDR1 and CDR2 are MNHEY and SMNVEV (reference sequence). CDR3 length: 14 amino acids. After removal of 6 bases from V and 5 bases from J, the junction contained 5 bases not matched to a gene.

V gene TRBV13 combines with J gene TRBJ1-1; D perhaps matches TRBD1 (6 bases). V gave up 4 bases and J gave up 6 bases, with 12 bases separating them. The length of the CDR3 is 13 residues. In germline, CDR1 is PRHDT, CDR2 FYEKMQ (reference sequence). The CDR3 reads CASSWGAGAEAFF. The DNA of the CDR3 is TGTGCCAGCAGCTGGGGGGCGGGCGCTGAAGCTTTCTTT.

This chain joins TRBV14 and TRBJ1-3; D gene ambiguous. Germline-derived CDR1 and CDR2 are SGHDN and FVKESK. This CDR3 region has 15 residues. The V gene lost 0 bases and the J gene lost 0 bases, with 6 bases spanning the gap. CDR3 sequence (DNA): TGTGCCAGCAGCCAAGAAGGCAGCTCTGGAAACACCATATATTTT. Protein product: CASSQEGSSGNTIYF.

The chain carries TRBV6-5 and TRBJ2-2; D gene ambiguous. Trimming left V 2 bases short and J 4 bases short, with 14 bases between. This CDR3 has 16 amino acids. Germline CDR1 reads MNHEY; CDR2 reads SVGAGI. CDR3 sequence: CASSYMLGELTGELFF. The CDR3 nucleotides read TGTGCCAGCAGTTACATGTTAGGAGAACTCACCGGGGAGCTGTTTTTT.

The CDR3 DNA follows: TGTGCCAGCAGCCGACGGGACAGGGAAACAGAGACCCAGTACTTC. The encoded protein is CASSRRDRETETQYF. The chain joins TRBV11-2 to TRBJ2-5; 9 bases agree with TRBD1. Germline V gene sequence: CDR1 SGHAT, CDR2 FQNNGV. This CDR3 contains 15 residues. V was clipped by 5 bases and J by 4 bases; unmatched bases: 8. Full variable domain (remainder filled in from reference TRBV11-2 and TRBJ2-5): EAGVAQSPRYKIIEKRQSVAFWCNPISGHATLYWYQQILGQGPKLLIQFQNNGVVDDSQLPKDRFSAERLKGVDSTLKIQPAKLEDSAVYLCASSRRDRETETQYFGPGTRLLVL.

The V and J genes are TRBV30 and TRBJ2-5; D possibly corresponds to TRBD2 (6 bases). V was clipped by 2 bases and J by 3 bases, with 13 bases between them. The CDR3 contains 14 residues. Germline V lookup: CDR1 GTSNPN, CDR2 SVGIG (reference sequence). CDR3 loop: CAWSSMGLEETQYF. The CDR3 region has the DNA TGTGCCTGGAGTTCAATGGGACTGGAAGAGACCCAGTACTTC.

V and J are TRBV13 and TRBJ2-5; tentative D call: TRBD1 (5 bases). The CDR3 length is 15 residues. Germline V gene data show CDR1 as PRHDT and CDR2 as FYEKMQ (reference sequence). V was trimmed by 5 bases and J by 4 bases, leaving 17 bases between them. CDR3 loop: CASSTPRQIPETQYF. CDR3 in DNA: TGTGCCAGCAGCACCCCACGACAGATCCCAGAGACCCAGTACTTC.

This chain links TRBV27 with TRBJ2-2; TRBD2 agrees at 8 bases. CDR3 length equals 15 residues. Germline V lookup: CDR1 MNHEY, CDR2 SMNVEV (reference sequence). V gave up 9 bases and J gave up 2 bases; unmatched junction bases: 8. Here the CDR3 DNA reads TGTGCCAGTACACGTCTAGCGGGTAACACCGGGGAGCTGTTTTTT. This codes for CASTRLAGNTGELFF.

The chain employs TRBV1 and TRBJ2-2; TRBD2 is the table's D call and was not checked against the DNA. TRBV1 is noted as a pseudogene. The CDR3 is made up of 13 amino acids. CDR3 DNA sequence: TGCGGAGTAGCGGGAACGAACACCGGGGAGCTGTTTTTT. Translated: CGVAGTNTGELFF.

V usage is TRBV19 and J usage is TRBJ2-7; 8 bases align to TRBD1. The length of the CDR3 is 15 residues. Losses at the gene ends were 1 base for V and 4 bases for J; bases not matched to a gene: 6. Germline values: CDR1 LNHDA, CDR2 SQIVND (reference sequence). CDR3 residues: CASSIAGQGAYEQYF. The DNA of the CDR3 is TGTGCCAGTAGTATAGCGGGTCAGGGGGCTTACGAGCAGTACTTC.

The rearrangement uses TRBV9 and TRBJ1-1; maybe TRBD1 (6 bases). CDR3 length: 14 amino acids. Deletions cut 3 bases from V and 5 bases from J, with 14 bases between. The germline gives CDR1 SGDLS, CDR2 YYNGEE. CDR3 in amino acids: CASSATGPETEAFF. The CDR3 DNA sequence: TGTGCCAGCAGCGCGACAGGACCAGAGACTGAAGCTTTCTTT.

The rearrangement uses TRBV5-1 and TRBJ2-1, with D perhaps TRBD2 (6 bases). Per the germline V gene, CDR1 is SGHRS and CDR2 is YFSETQ. CDR3 length: 13 residues. Trimming cost V 0 bases and J 7 bases, with 8 bases left between them. The CDR3 DNA is TGCGCCAGCAGCTTGGCCGGGAGAAATGAGCAGTTCTTC. Its protein product is CASSLAGRNEQFF.

As regards this clone: This specimen includes other DNA sequences encoding the same CDR3. The J gene is TRBJ2-7, the V gene TRBV9, with D possibly matching TRBD2 (7 bases). CDR1 and CDR2 from the germline V gene are SGDLS and YYNGEE. This CDR3 contains 14 residues. Trimming removed 0 bases at V and 5 bases at J, with 12 bases between. The CDR3 here is CASSVGGGGHEQYF. The CDR3 nucleotides are TGTGCCAGCAGCGTAGGTGGGGGGGGCCACGAGCAGTACTTC.

The chain links TRBV10-2 to TRBJ2-7; D perhaps matches TRBD2 (5 bases). From germline, CDR1 is WSHSY and CDR2 SAAADI. This CDR3 contains 14 residues. Trimming removed 8 bases from V and 0 bases from J, with 14 bases in between. CDR3: CASSWTSSSYEQYF. The DNA of the CDR3 is TGCGCCAGCTCTTGGACTTCCAGCTCCTACGAGCAGTACTTC.

The V call is TRBV7-9, the J call TRBJ1-6; possibly TRBD1 for D (5 bases). CDR3 length: 16 amino acids. Germline V gene data show CDR1 as SEHNR and CDR2 as FQNEAQ (reference sequence). Trimming took off 4 bases at V and 6 bases at J, with 16 bases between the two ends. The CDR3 DNA follows: TGTGCCAGCAGCTCTACCGGGACCCAACTTAATTCACCCCTCCACTTT. Amino acid sequence: CASSSTGTQLNSPLHF.

The V and J genes are TRBV27 and TRBJ2-1, with unresolved D. Trimming left V 3 bases short and J 5 bases short, with 8 bases between. The CDR3 contains 13 residues. Germline V lookup: CDR1 MNHEY, CDR2 SMNVEV (reference sequence). CDR3 DNA: TGTGCCAGCAGTTTCAGCAGGCACAATGAGCAGTTCTTC. This encodes CASSFSRHNEQFF.